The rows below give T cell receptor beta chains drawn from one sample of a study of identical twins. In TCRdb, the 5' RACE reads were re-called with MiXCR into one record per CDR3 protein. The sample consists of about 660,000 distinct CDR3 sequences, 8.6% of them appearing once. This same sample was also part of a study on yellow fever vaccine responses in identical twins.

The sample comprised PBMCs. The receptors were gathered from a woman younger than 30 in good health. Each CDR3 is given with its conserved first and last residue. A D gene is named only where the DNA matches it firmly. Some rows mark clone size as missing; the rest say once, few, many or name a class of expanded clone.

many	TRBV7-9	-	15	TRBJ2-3	TGTGCCAGCAGCTGGGCCTCACAGGACCGGGATACGCAGTATTTT	CASSWASQDRDTQYF
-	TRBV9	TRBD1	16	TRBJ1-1	TGTGCCAGCAGCCCTCGGACAGGGTCCCAGAACACTGAAGCTTTCTTT	CASSPRTGSQNTEAFF
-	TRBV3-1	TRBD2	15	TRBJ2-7	TGTGCCAGCAGCTTAGCGGGACTTGGCGTGGGGGAGCAGTACTTC	CASSLAGLGVGEQYF
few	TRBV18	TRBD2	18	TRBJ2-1	TGTGCCAGCTCACGGGGGACCACGGGACTAGCGGGGCCCAATGAGCAGTTCTTC	CASSRGTTGLAGPNEQFF
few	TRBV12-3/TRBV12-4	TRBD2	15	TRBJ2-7	TGTGCCAGCAGACAAACAGCGGGAGGGACCTACGAGCAGTACTTC	CASRQTAGGTYEQYF
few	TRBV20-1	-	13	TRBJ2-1	TGCAGTACCCGGTGGGGGACTCTCAATGAGCAGTTCTTC	CSTRWGTLNEQFF
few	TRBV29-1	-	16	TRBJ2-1	TGCAGCGGCATGAGCGGGCTAGCGAGATCGTACAATGAGCAGTTCTTC	CSGMSGLARSYNEQFF
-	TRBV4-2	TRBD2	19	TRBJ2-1	TGTGCCAGCAGCCACGGAAGAGGGACTAGCGGGAGTTATAGCGATGAGCAGTTCTTC	CASSHGRGTSGSYSDEQFF
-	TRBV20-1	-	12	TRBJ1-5	TGCAGTGCTAGTCGGAGCGATCAGCCCCAGCATTTT	CSASRSDQPQHF
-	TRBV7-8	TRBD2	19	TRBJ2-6	TGTGCCAGCAGCTCCAGAATACTAGCGGACCACTCTGGGGCCAACGTCCTGACTTTC	CASSSRILADHSGANVLTF
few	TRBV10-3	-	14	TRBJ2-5	TGTGCCATCAGTGACCTCGGGGACCAAGAGACCCAGTACTTC	CAISDLGDQETQYF
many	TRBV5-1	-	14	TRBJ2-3	TGCGCCAGCAGCGTACAGGAGACCACAGATACGCAGTATTTT	CASSVQETTDTQYF
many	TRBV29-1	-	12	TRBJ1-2	TGCAGCGGATGGGGGGGCGGGGATGGCTACACCTTC	CSGWGGGDGYTF
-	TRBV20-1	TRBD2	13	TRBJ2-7	TGCAGTGCTAGGTATAGCGGGAACTACGAGCAGTACTTC	CSARYSGNYEQYF
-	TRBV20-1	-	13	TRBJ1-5	TGCAGTGCTAGAGAGTTCAGTGGTCAGCCCCAGCATTTT	CSAREFSGQPQHF
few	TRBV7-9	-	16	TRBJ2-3	TGTGCCAGCAGCTTATTACGGGGGTCGCTCCCAGATACGCAGTATTTT	CASSLLRGSLPDTQYF
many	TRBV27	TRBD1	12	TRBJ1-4	TGTGCCAGCAGTGAAGGACAGGGACGACTGTTTTTT	CASSEGQGRLFF
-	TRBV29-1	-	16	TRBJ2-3	TGCAGCGCTCCGGCATGGGGTGTTAGCGTGGCAGATACGCAGTATTTT	CSAPAWGVSVADTQYF
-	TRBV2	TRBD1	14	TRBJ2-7	TGTGCCAGCAGCCGAATAGGGGGCGCCTACGAGCAGTACTTC	CASSRIGGAYEQYF
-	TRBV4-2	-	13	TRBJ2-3	TGTGCCAGCAGCCAAGACCCTACAGATACGCAGTATTTT	CASSQDPTDTQYF
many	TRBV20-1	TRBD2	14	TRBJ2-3	TGCAGTGCTAGTAGCGGGAAAGAGTCAGATACGCAGTATTTT	CSASSGKESDTQYF
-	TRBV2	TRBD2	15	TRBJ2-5	TGTGCCAGCAGTGAATCCCGGGGGGAGCAAGAGACCCAGTACTTC	CASSESRGEQETQYF
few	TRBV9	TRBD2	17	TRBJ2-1	TGTGCCAGCAGCGTAGGCGGGGGGACTATCTCCTACAATGAGCAGTTCTTC	CASSVGGGTISYNEQFF